The source of this T cell receptor (beta chain) is a study of CD8+ T cells in alopecia areata. Study context: Female C3H/HeJ mice aged roughly 7-11 weeks received skin from approximately 6-13-month-old C3H/HeJ donors with spontaneous alopecia.

The ends lost 0 bases at V and 3 bases at J; junction bases unmatched: 5. From germline, CDR1 is NSHNY and CDR2 SYGAGN. The CDR3 is made up of 16 amino acids. Study outcomes and limitations: Possibly because of HLA-related factors, TCR sharing was less clear across patients than in mice. Resident alphabeta T-cell populations of normal skin are likewise subject to sequencing in scalp samples. Especially in alopecia totalis/universalis, lesional scalp showed greater clonality than normal scalp did.

Sorting used CD4, CD8alpha, NKG2D, NKG2ACE and other markers on pooled cutaneous lymph node cells. As for this clone: Antigen unknown. Gene names and germline refer to mouse. From the germline J gene comes the end of the CDR3, since the read stops 4 residues before it.

Sequencing relied on a cDNA template that was reverse transcribed from extracted RNA. The assay was immunoSEQ multiplex PCR, and TCRdb's table has in-frame clones only and misses some. The data list 200,000 to 300,000 clones, none observed once; roughly 1.2% falls to the top ten. The sample consisted of CD4+ T cells sorted from a lymph node. The genes are TRBV13-1 and TRBJ2-1; 8 nucleotides align to TRBD2. The origin of this receptor is a C3H/HeJ mouse with alopecia areata. Mice of this strain are of MHC haplotype H2-k. The CDR3 bases that were read are TGTGCCAGCAGTGATGCAGGGTGGGGGGGCTATGCT. Translation: CASSDAGWGGYA. The CDR3 reads in full as CASSDAGWGGYAEQFF.